These 9 T cell receptor beta chains originate from one sample sequenced in a study of blood T cell repertoires in COVID-19. Clones were sequenced by immunoSEQ multiplex PCR, and TCRdb holds only the in-frame ones, with some missing. The data contain 95,000 or so clones, 75% to 90% of them singletons. Input material: peripheral blood. These TCRs come from a man older than 75 with active or convalescent COVID-19.

This clone occurred a few times. This chain uses TRBV4-2 with TRBJ2-2; D call uncertain. CDR3 size: 15 residues. Germline-derived CDR1 and CDR2 are LGHNA and YNFKEQ. The V and J ends lost 4 bases and 2 bases respectively, with 11 bases between them. The CDR3 region is CASSPERQNTGELFF. CDR3 in DNA: TGTGCCAGCAGCCCCGAGAGGCAAAACACCGGGGAGCTGTTTTTT.

This chain joins TRBV6-6 and TRBJ1-2, with D possibly matching TRBD1 (6 bases). V was shortened by 6 bases and J by 4 bases, with 15 bases between the two germline ends. Germline lookup yields CDR1 MNHNY and CDR2 SVGAGI (reference sequence). The CDR3 length is 14 residues. The CDR3 loop reads CASRLPPDSYGYTF. CDR3 nucleotides: TGTGCCAGCAGACTTCCTCCGGACAGCTATGGCTACACCTTC.

The chain joins TRBV18 to TRBJ2-3, with D perhaps matching TRBD1 (6 bases). V gave up 0 bases and J gave up 4 bases, with 11 bases separating them. This CDR3 has 15 residues. Germline CDR1 and CDR2: KGHSH and LQKENI. The CDR3 protein is CASSPPTGQADTQYF. The CDR3 nucleotides read TGTGCCAGCTCACCACCCACGGGACAAGCAGATACGCAGTATTTT.

This chain uses TRBV28 with TRBJ1-1, with 10 bases identical to TRBD1. Germline values: CDR1 MDHEN, CDR2 SYDVKM. V gave up 3 bases and J gave up 1 base; unmatched junction bases: 2. The CDR3 consists of 15 residues. The CDR3 nucleotides are TGTGCCAGCAGTTTGACAGGGGGCCCGAACACTGAAGCTTTCTTT. Translated: CASSLTGGPNTEAFF.

This chain uses TRBV4-3 with TRBJ2-7; TRBD2 matches at 9 bases. This CDR3 is 16 amino acids long. CDR1 and CDR2 from the germline V gene are LGHNA and YSLEER. Trimming took 0 bases from V and 3 from J; bases not matched to a gene: 6. CDR3 protein: CASSQDKLAGNYEQYF. The CDR3 nucleotides read TGCGCCAGCAGCCAAGATAAACTAGCGGGTAACTACGAGCAGTACTTC.

The genes are TRBV6-5 and TRBJ1-1; no clear D gene. The CDR3 loop spans 16 amino acids. The germline V gene encodes CDR1 MNHEY and CDR2 SVGAGI. The ends were cut back, 0 bases at V and 4 bases at J, with 15 bases in the middle. For the CDR3, the DNA is TGTGCCAGCAGTTACTCGTCGGGAGGGAGGGCCACTGAAGCTTTCTTT. It is translated as CASSYSSGGRATEAFF.

The chain is built from TRBV4-2 and TRBJ2-2; D ambiguous. Deletions cut 0 bases from V and 1 base from J, with 6 bases between. CDR3 length equals 15 residues. Germline lookup yields CDR1 LGHNA and CDR2 YNFKEQ. The CDR3 loop reads CASSQDPGNTGELFF. The CDR3 region has the DNA TGTGCCAGCAGCCAAGATCCAGGGAACACCGGGGAGCTGTTTTTT.

The V call is TRBV27, the J call TRBJ2-4; perhaps TRBD2 as D (6 bases). The CDR3 is 15 residues long. Trimming stripped 2 bases from V and 6 bases from J, with 14 bases between. Germline CDR1 reads MNHEY; CDR2 reads SMNVEV (reference sequence). CDR3 in DNA: TGTGCCAGCAGTTTACTTGGGGGGACCTTAAACATTCAGTACTTC. It encodes CASSLLGGTLNIQYF.

The chain uses TRBV28 and TRBJ1-1; D remains ambiguous. Germline V gene sequence: CDR1 MDHEN, CDR2 SYDVKM. There are 14 residues in the CDR3. Between the trimmed V and J ends, which lost 9 bases and 0 bases, there was a span of 14 bases. DNA of the CDR3: TGTGCCAGTTCGAGGACTGGAATGAACACTGAAGCTTTCTTT. This translates into CASSRTGMNTEAFF.